These 21 T cell receptor beta chains share one sample of origin, sequenced in a study of blood T cell repertoires in COVID-19. Repertoires were generated with immunoSEQ multiplex PCR, while TCRdb's copy carries only in-frame clones and drops some. The data hold some 370,000 clones, with more than 70% observed a single time. The sequenced material came from peripheral blood. The receptors originated from a woman aged 30 to 39 with COVID-19, enrolled during active disease.

This chain uses TRBV28 with TRBJ1-1; unclear D gene. This CDR3 comprises 14 residues. Germline-derived CDR1 and CDR2 are MDHEN and SYDVKM. V was trimmed by 1 base and J by 6 bases, leaving 12 bases between them. The CDR3 sequence is CASSLYPERAEAFF. The CDR3 DNA reads as TGTGCCAGCAGTTTATACCCAGAACGGGCTGAAGCTTTCTTT.

V gene TRBV3-1 (or the pseudogene TRBV3-2) combines with J gene TRBJ1-2; TRBD1 is a possible D gene (6 bases). The CDR3 length is 13 residues. The germline gives CDR1 LGHDT, CDR2 YNNKEL (reference sequence). V lost 4 bases and J lost 7, with 13 bases in between. The CDR3: CASSRTDFTGYTF. The CDR3 coding sequence is TGTGCCAGCAGCCGGACAGATTTTACTGGCTACACCTTC.

The chain couples TRBV5-4 to TRBJ2-5, with D perhaps TRBD1 (5 bases). Germline V lookup: CDR1 SGHNT, CDR2 YYREEE (reference sequence). The CDR3 is made up of 15 amino acids. V lost 1 base to trimming and J lost 5 bases, with 15 bases between them. CDR3 sequence (DNA): TGTGCCAGCAGCTTGACCGGACAAAGCCCCGAGACCCAGTACTTC. This sequence encodes CASSLTGQSPETQYF.

This sequence joins TRBV29-1 and TRBJ2-7; 12 bases agree with TRBD2. Germline lookup yields CDR1 SQVTM and CDR2 ANQGSEA. The trim removed 4 bases at V and 1 base at J, leaving 2 bases unmatched. The CDR3 loop spans 14 amino acids. The CDR3 loop reads CSVVGLAGSYEQYF. For the CDR3, the DNA is TGCAGCGTTGTTGGACTAGCGGGATCCTACGAGCAGTACTTC.

The genes are TRBV6-2 or TRBV6-3 and TRBJ2-5; maybe TRBD1 (6 bases). The CDR3 length is 15 residues. Per germline, CDR1 MNHEY and CDR2 SVGEGT. V lost 4 bases and J lost 4, with 16 bases in between. CDR3 region: CASSFTGTWRETQYF. The CDR3 DNA reads TGTGCCAGCAGTTTTACCGGGACATGGCGAGAGACCCAGTACTTC.

V usage is TRBV4-3 and J usage is TRBJ2-7; no clear D gene. The germline CDR1 and CDR2 sequences are LGHNA and YSLEER. CDR3 size: 14 residues. V dropped 0 bases and J dropped 4 bases, with 10 bases sitting between them. The CDR3 reads CASSQELTFYEQYF. The CDR3 DNA sequence: TGCGCCAGCAGCCAAGAGCTCACTTTTTACGAGCAGTACTTC.

This chain connects TRBV9 to TRBJ2-7; no reliable D call. This CDR3 is built from 15 residues. V lost 0 bases and J lost 1, with 11 bases in between. Germline CDR1 reads SGDLS; CDR2 reads YYNGEE. CDR3: CASSVEAGGSYEQYF. The DNA for the CDR3 is TGTGCCAGCAGCGTAGAGGCAGGTGGATCCTACGAGCAGTACTTC. Combining the CDR3 with reference TRBV9 and TRBJ2-7 gives the whole variable domain DSGVTQTPKHLITATGQRVTLRCSPRSGDLSVYWYQQSLDQGLQFLIQYYNGEERAKGNILERFSAQQFPDLHSELNLSSLELGDSALYFCASSVEAGGSYEQYFGPGTRLTVT.

The sample holds one count of this clone. The chain uses TRBV3-1 (or the pseudogene TRBV3-2) and TRBJ2-2, with 7 positions matching TRBD2. Losses at the gene ends were 1 base for V and 2 bases for J; bases not matched to a gene: 7. From germline, CDR1 is LGHDT and CDR2 YNNKEL (reference sequence). This CDR3 contains 17 residues. CDR3 region: CASSQALPSGNTGELFF. The CDR3 DNA reads as TGTGCCAGCAGCCAAGCCCTCCCTAGCGGCAACACCGGGGAGCTGTTTTTT.

V is TRBV29-1 and J is TRBJ1-4, with 8 bases fitting TRBD1. Per the germline V gene, CDR1 is SQVTM and CDR2 is ANQGSEA. The V gene end was trimmed by 6 bases and the J gene end by 8 bases; junction bases not matched to a gene: 8. This CDR3 has 13 amino acids. The CDR3 here is CSVGDRRGEKLFF. The CDR3 coding sequence is TGCAGCGTCGGGGACAGGAGGGGCGAAAAACTGTTTTTT.

The gene calls are TRBV29-1 and TRBJ2-4, with 7 bases lining up with TRBD1. The CDR3 runs to 14 residues. Germline lookup yields CDR1 SQVTM and CDR2 ANQGSEA. V lost 3 bases, J lost 1 base, and 3 bases stayed unmatched. The CDR3 nucleotides read TGCAGCGTTGAGACAGGGATGGCCAAAAACATTCAGTACTTC. Translated: CSVETGMAKNIQYF.

This clone was seen only a few times. This chain uses TRBV5-4 with TRBJ2-1; a weak D match, TRBD1 (6 bases). Trimming pared 4 bases from V and 7 bases from J, leaving 12 bases between. CDR3 length: 13 amino acids. The germline gives CDR1 SGHNT, CDR2 YYREEE (reference sequence). The CDR3 coding sequence is TGTGCCAGCAGCCAACAGGGTCGTAATGAGCAGTTCTTC. Protein product: CASSQQGRNEQFF.

This clone was observed a single time. The rearrangement uses TRBV5-1 and TRBJ2-5, with 12 bases lining up with TRBD2. CDR1 is SGHRS, CDR2 YFSETQ, per germline. The CDR3 is 18 residues long. V lost 0 bases to trimming and J lost 1 base; unmatched junction nucleotides: 7. The CDR3 spells CASSLGLAGARSQETQYF. The CDR3 DNA reads as TGCGCCAGCAGCTTGGGACTAGCGGGAGCACGGAGCCAAGAGACCCAGTACTTC.

The V gene is TRBV5-8, the J gene TRBJ2-7; TRBD2 agrees at 11 bases. Germline V gene data show CDR1 as SGHTS and CDR2 as YDEGEE. With V trimmed by 7 bases and J by 3 bases, 9 bases remained unmatched. The CDR3 covers 15 residues. In nucleotides, the CDR3 is TGTGCCAGCCGAGAATATAGCGGGAGGGACTACGAGCAGTACTTC. It codes for CASREYSGRDYEQYF.

This chain uses TRBV19 with TRBJ1-2; 8 nucleotides agree with TRBD1. CDR3 length equals 13 residues. Germline V gene data show CDR1 as LNHDA and CDR2 as SQIVND (reference sequence). V trimming: 6 bases; J trimming: 9 bases; junction bases outside the gene matches: 9. The CDR3 sequence: CASSSRDRMSYTF. Here the CDR3 DNA reads TGTGCCAGTAGCTCCCGGGACAGGATGAGCTACACCTTC.

The gene calls are TRBV11-1 and TRBJ1-3; the D is unclear. V shed 6 bases and J shed 0 bases, with 9 bases lying between them. In germline, CDR1 is SGHAT, CDR2 FQDESV (reference sequence). There are 14 residues in the CDR3. The CDR3 nucleotides are TGTGCCAGCAGACCCGAGAACTCTGGAAACACCATATATTTT. Its translation: CASRPENSGNTIYF.

The chain uses TRBV5-5 and TRBJ2-7; D perhaps matches TRBD2 (5 bases). CDR1 and CDR2 from the germline V gene are SGHKS and YYEKEE (reference sequence). Trimming removed 4 bases from V and 0 bases from J, with 14 bases in between. This CDR3 comprises 15 residues. Written as DNA, the CDR3 is TGTGCCAGCAGCCGTACCTACGGGGACTCCTACGAGCAGTACTTC. Translating gives CASSRTYGDSYEQYF.

The chain carries TRBV28 and TRBJ2-7, with TRBD1 identical over 7 bases. Germline V gene data show CDR1 as MDHEN and CDR2 as SYDVKM. The V gene end was trimmed by 8 bases and the J gene end by 2 bases; junction bases not matched to a gene: 9. The CDR3 spans 14 residues. CDR3 residues: CASSLQGPAYEQYF. In DNA form, the CDR3 reads TGTGCCAGCTCCTTACAGGGGCCCGCCTACGAGCAGTACTTC.

The chain uses TRBV4-1 and TRBJ2-7, with 10 bases aligning to TRBD2. The CDR3 extends over 15 amino acids. V lost 4 bases, J lost 2 bases, and 5 bases stayed unmatched. Germline-derived CDR1 and CDR2 are MGHRA and YSYEKL. The CDR3: CASSPLAGETYEQYF. CDR3 in DNA: TGCGCCAGCAGCCCTCTAGCGGGAGAGACCTACGAGCAGTACTTC.

The chain joins TRBV3-1 (or the pseudogene TRBV3-2) to TRBJ2-5; D unclear. V was shortened by 0 bases and J by 2 bases, with 13 bases between the two germline ends. Germline CDR1 is LGHDT and CDR2 is YNNKEL (reference sequence). The CDR3 runs to 16 residues. The CDR3 DNA reads as TGTGCCAGCAGCCAAGAACGCCCATATCGGCAAGAGACCCAGTACTTC. Translated: CASSQERPYRQETQYF.

A note on this clone: This sequence may be a read error, since a much larger clone differs from it by one base. Other DNA sequences within the sample encode an identical CDR3. This chain uses TRBV7-2 with TRBJ1-1, with D unresolved. Trimming shortened V by 0 bases and J by 4 bases, and 3 bases separated the two germline ends. This CDR3 has 12 amino acids. CDR1 is SGHTA, CDR2 FQGNSA, per germline. This chain's CDR3 is CASSLAATEAFF. CDR3 sequence (DNA): TGTGCCAGCAGCTTAGCAGCCACTGAAGCTTTCTTT.

J is TRBJ1-3 and V is TRBV7-9; D is perhaps TRBD1 (6 bases). V lost 6 bases and J 0 bases, leaving 12 bases between the germline ends. The germline V gene encodes CDR1 SEHNR and CDR2 FQNEAQ (reference sequence). The CDR3 consists of 15 residues. DNA of the CDR3: TGTGCCAGCAGTTCAGGGGATTTCTCTGGAAACACCATATATTTT. It codes for CASSSGDFSGNTIYF.